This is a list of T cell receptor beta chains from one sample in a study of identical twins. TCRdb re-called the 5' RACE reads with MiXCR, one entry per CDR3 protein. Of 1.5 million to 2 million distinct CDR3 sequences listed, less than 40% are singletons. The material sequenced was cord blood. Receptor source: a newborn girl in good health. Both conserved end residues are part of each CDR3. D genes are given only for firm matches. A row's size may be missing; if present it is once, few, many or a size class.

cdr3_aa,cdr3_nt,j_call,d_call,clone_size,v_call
CSAREGTELAERGTDTQYF,TGCAGTGCTAGAGAGGGAACGGAACTAGCGGAGAGGGGCACAGATACGCAGTATTTT,TRBJ2-3,TRBD2,NA,TRBV20-1
CACRAGQGLETQYF,TGTGCCTGCCGAGCGGGACAGGGGCTAGAGACCCAGTACTTC,TRBJ2-5,TRBD1,NA,TRBV2
CASTLGQGRNTEAFF,TGTGCCAGCACCCTCGGACAGGGAAGAAACACTGAAGCTTTCTTT,TRBJ1-1,TRBD1,NA,TRBV12-3/TRBV12-4
CASSPRLAARGEQYF,TGTGCCAGCAGTCCTCGACTAGCGGCACGTGGAGAGCAGTACTTC,TRBJ2-7,TRBD2,NA,TRBV2
CASSLPLAVCNEQFF,TGTGCCAGCAGCTTGCCCCTAGCGGTTTGCAATGAGCAGTTCTTC,TRBJ2-1,TRBD2,NA,TRBV5-5
CASSPRPQETQYF,TGTGCCAGCAGCCCAAGGCCCCAAGAGACCCAGTACTTC,TRBJ2-5,NA,many,TRBV18
CASSFRQGFYEQYF,TGTGCCAGCAGTTTTCGACAGGGATTCTACGAGCAGTACTTC,TRBJ2-7,TRBD1,few,TRBV12-3/TRBV12-4
CASSSLADLYNEQYF,TGTGCCAGCAGCTCTCTAGCGGACCTCTACAATGAGCAGTACTTC,TRBJ2-5,TRBD2,once,TRBV7-2
CASSPYSGSSEQFF,TGTGCCAGCAGCCCGTATAGCGGGAGCTCTGAGCAGTTCTTC,TRBJ2-1,TRBD2,few,TRBV7-2
CSAEGGVTKNIQYF,TGCAGTGCCGAGGGAGGGGTCACTAAAAACATTCAGTACTTC,TRBJ2-4,TRBD2,NA,TRBV20-1
CSARDPGNNEQYF,TGCAGTGCTAGAGATCCCGGAAACAATGAGCAGTACTTC,TRBJ2-5,NA,NA,TRBV20-1
CATSDASGANTGELFF,TGTGCCACCAGTGATGCTAGCGGGGCGAACACCGGGGAGCTGTTTTTT,TRBJ2-2,TRBD2,few,TRBV24-1
CSVDTDTQYF,TGCAGCGTCGACACAGATACGCAGTATTTT,TRBJ2-3,NA,many,TRBV29-1
CASSLADVTDTQYF,TGCGCCAGCAGCTTGGCGGACGTCACAGATACGCAGTATTTT,TRBJ2-3,NA,many,TRBV5-1
CASSSSRTGHTANYGYTF,TGTGCCAGTAGTTCATCCCGGACAGGCCACACTGCTAACTATGGCTACACCTTC,TRBJ1-2,TRBD1,NA,TRBV19
CASSPRTGAYYGYTF,TGTGCCAGCAGCCCCCGGACAGGGGCTTACTATGGCTACACCTTC,TRBJ1-2,TRBD1,NA,TRBV3-1
CASSYSATNEQYF,TGTGCCAGCAGTTACTCGGCCACCAATGAGCAGTACTTC,TRBJ2-5,NA,NA,TRBV6-5
CSAIGEGYTF,TGCAGTGCTATAGGGGAAGGCTACACCTTC,TRBJ1-2,NA,NA,TRBV20-1